The clone carrying this T cell receptor (beta chain) was counted only a few times. What it binds is not known. This specimen belongs to a study of T cells in Graves' hyperthyroidism and ophthalmopathy. Broader study findings: Ophthalmopathy stood apart from stable hyperthyroidism in a 13 V-J model.

V was pared by 0 bases and J by 6 bases, with 12 bases between. Germline CDR1 reads SEHNR; CDR2 reads FQNEAQ (reference sequence). This CDR3 is 14 amino acids long. TCR beta CDR3 region amplification was performed from RNA transcripts. RT-PCR in the first round (using the HTBI primer set) targeted the TCR CDR3. TCRdb fed the multiplex PCR reads into MiXCR, producing one record per CDR3 protein. The table has roughly 560,000 distinct CDR3 sequences, about 15% seen once; the top ten hold 3.5% to 4.5%. Source material: blood. The TCR originated in a woman between 40 and 55 years old with Graves' ophthalmopathy. The chain links TRBV7-9 to TRBJ2-7; the D gene is possibly TRBD2 (6 bases). CDR3 loop: CASSLARGRSEQYF. Written as DNA, the CDR3 is TGTGCCAGCAGCTTAGCGCGGGGAAGGAGCGAGCAGTACTTC.